These T cell receptor beta chains were read from a single sample in a study of blood T cell repertoires in COVID-19. The protocol was immunoSEQ multiplex PCR, while the TCRdb copy is restricted to in-frame clones and leaves out a portion. Found here are about 120,000 clones, 85% to 90% of them singletons; the top ten hold roughly 8%. Sequenced material: peripheral blood. These receptors were obtained from an older man who had recovered from COVID-19. Each CDR3 is given without its conserved first and last residue.

len: 12
v_gene: TRBV19
CDR3aa: ASSSGLNTGELF

len: 13
v_gene: TRBV19
CDR3aa: ASSRGQAVTGELF

len: 12
v_gene: TRBV5-1
CDR3aa: ASSSNRGHTEAF

len: 13
v_gene: TRBV5-1
CDR3aa: ASSRGTSGWYEQY

len: 15
v_gene: TRBV2
CDR3aa: ASSEGRAGALGSPLH

len: 15
v_gene: TRBV11-2
CDR3aa: ASSSTHLDKLYTEAF

len: 15
v_gene: TRBV4-1
CDR3aa: ASSPWTSGRVTGELF

len: 14
v_gene: TRBV24-1
CDR3aa: ATSGRGQGGAGGYT

len: 15
v_gene: TRBV28
CDR3aa: ASSLVGPRTSGNTIY

len: 15
v_gene: TRBV3-1/TRBV3-2
CDR3aa: ASSQGWRGEGTDTQY

len: 12
v_gene: TRBV5-4
CDR3aa: ASSRGRAYNEQF

len: 13
v_gene: TRBV5-5
CDR3aa: ASSLRPRLNSPLH

len: 13
v_gene: TRBV21-1
CDR3aa: ASSKALWGADGYT

len: 13
v_gene: TRBV5-1
CDR3aa: ASSWGGSLTGELF

len: 11
v_gene: TRBV11-1
CDR3aa: ASSLFIAETQY

len: 16
v_gene: TRBV11-2
CDR3aa: ASSLTTVLAGGTDTQY

len: 12
v_gene: TRBV7-2
CDR3aa: ASRFSPGDTEAF

len: 13
v_gene: TRBV6-5
CDR3aa: ASSYAGAGAGELF

len: 9
v_gene: TRBV6-5
CDR3aa: ASSLAGEQY

len: 12
v_gene: TRBV7-9
CDR3aa: ASRPSDTASPLH

len: 13
v_gene: TRBV9
CDR3aa: ASSVRPWGPETQY

len: 12
v_gene: TRBV28
CDR3aa: AITGSILNSPLH

len: 8
v_gene: TRBV2
CDR3aa: GSGDYEQY

len: 14
v_gene: TRBV7-2
CDR3aa: ASSLAIAGATGELF

len: 10
v_gene: TRBV2
CDR3aa: ASSETGSGYT

len: 14
v_gene: TRBV27
CDR3aa: ASSFVRGIVNTEAF

len: 11
v_gene: TRBV2
CDR3aa: ASNREENSPLH

len: 15
v_gene: TRBV4-2
CDR3aa: ASSQGLLLAGGYEQY

len: 13
v_gene: TRBV28
CDR3aa: ASSLGASGSYEQY

len: 14
v_gene: TRBV6-2/TRBV6-3
CDR3aa: ASSRRGAGPNYGYT

len: 16
v_gene: TRBV11-3
CDR3aa: ASSFSGGLAGGPDTQY

len: 13
v_gene: TRBV7-8
CDR3aa: ASSLAQGLERGYT

len: 10
v_gene: TRBV6-6
CDR3aa: ASGQPPNEQF

len: 10
v_gene: TRBV28
CDR3aa: ASWTGGEKLF

len: 13
v_gene: TRBV4-2
CDR3aa: ASSQASLATDTQY

len: 13
v_gene: TRBV27
CDR3aa: ASSFGQDSNQPQH

len: 14
v_gene: TRBV5-1
CDR3aa: ASSLSGGRMDSPLH

len: 11
v_gene: TRBV20-1
CDR3aa: SASGRESDEQF

len: 12
v_gene: TRBV7-2
CDR3aa: ASSLGDHNEKLF

len: 11
v_gene: TRBV9
CDR3aa: ASSSTGIGTQY

len: 15
v_gene: TRBV5-1
CDR3aa: ASSAGHGIQNNSPLH

len: 12
v_gene: TRBV29-1
CDR3aa: SVVSGGLTGELF

len: 13
v_gene: TRBV19
CDR3aa: ASSIPDRVFQGYT

len: 10
v_gene: TRBV27
CDR3aa: ASGLFEAEAF

len: 13
v_gene: TRBV5-4
CDR3aa: ASSSPKDFSYEQY

len: 13
v_gene: TRBV7-2
CDR3aa: ASSSGVVGVYGYT

len: 12
v_gene: TRBV6-2/TRBV6-3
CDR3aa: ASSILGTGYGYT

len: 12
v_gene: TRBV9
CDR3aa: ASSSGTGNTEAF

len: 11
v_gene: TRBV5-6
CDR3aa: ASSRGREDTQY

len: 15
v_gene: TRBV6-4
CDR3aa: ASSDTGTSGGADEQF

len: 13
v_gene: TRBV28
CDR3aa: ASRTLGGRTYEQY

len: 14
v_gene: TRBV28
CDR3aa: ASTYGGQRGHNEQF

len: 13
v_gene: TRBV24-1
CDR3aa: ATSSGAGATYEQY

len: 11
v_gene: TRBV4-3
CDR3aa: ASSQDIQYGYT